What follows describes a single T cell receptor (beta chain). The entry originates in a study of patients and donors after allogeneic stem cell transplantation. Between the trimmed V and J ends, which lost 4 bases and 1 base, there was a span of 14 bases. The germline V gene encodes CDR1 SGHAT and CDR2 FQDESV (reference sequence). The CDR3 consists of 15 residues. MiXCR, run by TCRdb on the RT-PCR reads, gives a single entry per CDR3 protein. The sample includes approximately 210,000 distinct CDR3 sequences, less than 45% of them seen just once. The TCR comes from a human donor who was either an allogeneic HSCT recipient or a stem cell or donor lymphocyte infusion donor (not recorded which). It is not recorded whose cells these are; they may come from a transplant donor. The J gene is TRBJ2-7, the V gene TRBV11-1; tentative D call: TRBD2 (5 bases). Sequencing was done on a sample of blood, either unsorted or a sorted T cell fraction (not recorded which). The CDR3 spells CASSSPGRGSYEQYF. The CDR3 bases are TGTGCCAGCAGCTCCCCGGGCCGAGGGTCCTACGAGCAGTACTTC.